The source of this TCR beta chain is a study of T cell responses to AZD1222 COVID-19 vaccine. Assay used: immunoSEQ multiplex PCR; TCRdb lists only in-frame clones, some missing. The table has 90,000 to 150,000 clones, roughly 90% seen once. This CDR3 has 14 residues. V was clipped by 11 bases and J by 6 bases; unmatched bases: 15. Germline V CDR1 and CDR2: SGHTA, FQGNSA. This TCR was recovered from an adult in good health. This chain links TRBV7-2 with TRBJ1-2; 7 bases map to TRBD1. The specimen was peripheral blood, collected on day 0 of AZD1222 vaccination. CDR3: CAHQPQYTGDGYTF. In DNA form, the CDR3 reads TGTGCCCACCAGCCCCAATACACAGGGGATGGCTACACCTTC.